The rows below give T cell receptor beta chains drawn from one sample of a study of blood T cell repertoires in COVID-19. The data were produced by immunoSEQ multiplex PCR, yet TCRdb's version contains in-frame clones alone and is incomplete. The profile shows about 140,000 clones, about 89% of them singletons. Sequencing was performed on PBMCs or T cells enriched from blood (not recorded which). These receptors originate from a man aged 55 to 70 who had recovered from COVID-19. The CDR3 runs from the conserved cysteine through the conserved F or W. D genes are given only for firm matches. The size of a clone is reported for some rows only, either as once, few or many, or as a class for expanded clones.

CDR3nt | CDR3aa | d_gene | j_gene | abundance | v_gene
TGTGCCAGCAGTGGGCAGGGAGGCACCGGGGAGCTGTTTTTT | CASSGQGGTGELFF | NA | TRBJ2-2 | NA | TRBV2
TGTGCCAGCTCACCACGACAGGTCGATCAGCCCCAGCATTTT | CASSPRQVDQPQHF | NA | TRBJ1-5 | NA | TRBV18
TGCAGTGCCAGTAGCGGGAGGACCAACTCCTACAATGAGCAGTTCTTC | CSASSGRTNSYNEQFF | TRBD2 | TRBJ2-1 | once | TRBV20-1
TGTGCCAGCAGTGAAGAACTAGCGGGAGAATCTGAGACCCAGTACTTC | CASSEELAGESETQYF | TRBD2 | TRBJ2-5 | NA | TRBV2
TGTGCCAGCAGTGTCCCGGGGGTTGATGAGCAGTTCTTC | CASSVPGVDEQFF | NA | TRBJ2-1 | NA | TRBV28
TGTGCTAGTGGTTTGCCACGGACTAGCGGGGGCCCGAGCACAGATACGCAGTATTTT | CASGLPRTSGGPSTDTQYF | TRBD2 | TRBJ2-3 | NA | TRBV12-5
TGTGCCAGCAGTCAGGACAGGGTCCCCACTGAAGCTTTCTTT | CASSQDRVPTEAFF | TRBD1 | TRBJ1-1 | NA | TRBV3-1/TRBV3-2
TGTGCCAGCAGTCCCAGGGGGAGTAGATACAATGAGCAGTTCTTC | CASSPRGSRYNEQFF | TRBD1 | TRBJ2-1 | NA | TRBV28
TGTGCCAGCAGTACACAGGGGTTGACCACCGGGGAGCTGTTTTTT | CASSTQGLTTGELFF | TRBD1 | TRBJ2-2 | NA | TRBV6-6
TGTGCCAGCACCCCCGGAGTGACTGGGGCCAACGTCCTGACTTTC | CASTPGVTGANVLTF | NA | TRBJ2-6 | NA | TRBV6-5
TGTGCCAGCAGTTTACAAGCGAACACTGAAGCTTTCTTT | CASSLQANTEAFF | NA | TRBJ1-1 | NA | TRBV12-3/TRBV12-4
TGTGCCAGCAGCCCCCGACAGCACTACGAGCAGTACTTC | CASSPRQHYEQYF | NA | TRBJ2-7 | NA | TRBV7-6
TGTGCCAGCAGCTTGGCCTTGGGCAACGAGCAGTACTTC | CASSLALGNEQYF | NA | TRBJ2-7 | NA | TRBV5-4
TGTGCCAGCAGCTTGAAAGGGAGGACTGAAGCTTTCTTT | CASSLKGRTEAFF | NA | TRBJ1-1 | NA | TRBV7-2
TGTGCCAGCCATGCGGGGAACACCGGGGAGCTGTTTTTT | CASHAGNTGELFF | NA | TRBJ2-2 | NA | TRBV28
TGTGCCTCCAGAGGCGGGGGGCGCCGCGGTAACTATGGCTACACCTTC | CASRGGGRRGNYGYTF | NA | TRBJ1-2 | NA | TRBV30
TGTGCCAGTAGTCCTAGGGACAGGGGCGCCTACAATGAGCAGTTCTTC | CASSPRDRGAYNEQFF | TRBD1 | TRBJ2-1 | NA | TRBV19
TGTGCCAGCAGTTGGACTAGCGGGTACAATGAGCAGTTCTTC | CASSWTSGYNEQFF | TRBD2 | TRBJ2-1 | NA | TRBV5-6
TGTGCCAGCAGCTTGTTTGGGGCACCCTCTTACGAGCAGTACTTC | CASSLFGAPSYEQYF | NA | TRBJ2-7 | NA | TRBV5-5
TGTGCCAGCAGTGACCAAGGACAGGGGTACGAGCAGTACTTC | CASSDQGQGYEQYF | TRBD1 | TRBJ2-7 | NA | TRBV2
TGTGCCAGCAGTTACTTCCGGGACTCCGAGCAGTACTTC | CASSYFRDSEQYF | NA | TRBJ2-7 | NA | TRBV6-5
TGTGCCAGTAGTATAGGTACAGGGGGCCAGCCCCAGCATTTT | CASSIGTGGQPQHF | TRBD1 | TRBJ1-5 | NA | TRBV19
TGTGCCAGCAGCCTCACAGGGGTTGCTGGGGCCAACGTCCTGACTTTC | CASSLTGVAGANVLTF | TRBD1 | TRBJ2-6 | NA | TRBV14
TGTGCCACCAGCAGATTGAGGAGTCGCGATAGCAATCAGCCCCAGCATTTT | CATSRLRSRDSNQPQHF | NA | TRBJ1-5 | once | TRBV15
TGTGCCAGCTCACCGTTTACAGGGGGCTGGGCTGAAGCTTTCTTT | CASSPFTGGWAEAFF | TRBD1 | TRBJ1-1 | NA | TRBV18
TGTGCCAGCAGCAAAAGAAACAGGGAGCGAACGCCCCTCCACTTT | CASSKRNRERTPLHF | NA | TRBJ1-6 | NA | TRBV27
TGTGCCAGCAGCTTGGTGGGACAGGGGGCAGGTCAGCCCCAGCATTTT | CASSLVGQGAGQPQHF | TRBD1 | TRBJ1-5 | NA | TRBV5-6
TGCGCCAGCAGCTTGAGCACTTACAACTATGGCTACACCTTC | CASSLSTYNYGYTF | NA | TRBJ1-2 | NA | TRBV5-1
TGTGCCAGCAGTTTGAGGGCAGCCGCTGAAGCTTTCTTT | CASSLRAAAEAFF | NA | TRBJ1-1 | NA | TRBV12-3/TRBV12-4
TGCGCCAGCAGCCAGGGACTAGCGGGACTCCGTTTGTACAATGAGCAGTTCTTC | CASSQGLAGLRLYNEQFF | TRBD2 | TRBJ2-1 | NA | TRBV4-1
TGTGCCTGGAGTATAACAGGGAATCAGCCCCAGCATTTT | CAWSITGNQPQHF | NA | TRBJ1-5 | NA | TRBV30
TGCAGTGCTAGTGACGGGGGAGTGTACCAAGAGACCCAGTACTTC | CSASDGGVYQETQYF | NA | TRBJ2-5 | once | TRBV20-1
TGTGCCAGCAGCCCGACAGGGGCGATGAACACTGAAGCTTTCTTT | CASSPTGAMNTEAFF | TRBD1 | TRBJ1-1 | NA | TRBV3-1/TRBV3-2
TGTGCCAGCAGCCAAGGACTAGCGGGAGACGCTGACTTC | CASSQGLAGDADF | TRBD2 | TRBJ2-7 | NA | TRBV3-1/TRBV3-2
TGTGTCAGTCGGGGACAGGGCTACGAGCAGTACTTC | CVSRGQGYEQYF | TRBD1 | TRBJ2-7 | few | TRBV6-5